The present entry profiles one TCR beta chain with its context. This record comes from a study of blood T cell repertoires in COVID-19. Study summary: Both acute and convalescent COVID-19 samples were obtained from the United States, Italy and Spain.

This CDR3 has 15 amino acids. With 4 bases removed from V and 4 bases from J, the gap between germline ends came to 17 bases. Germline assignment: CDR1 SGHDT and CDR2 YYEEEE. The assay was immunoSEQ multiplex PCR, and TCRdb's table has in-frame clones only and misses some. The profile covers 450,000 to 500,000 clones, with 87% appearing a single time and about 0.7% taken by the ten largest. The rearrangement joins TRBV5-6 to TRBJ1-1, with D possibly TRBD1 on 6 matching bases. The specimen was PBMCs or T cells enriched from blood (not recorded which). The receptor was isolated from a woman aged 18-35 years who had recovered from COVID-19. The chain's CDR3 is CASSLGPAGATEAFF. The CDR3 coding sequence is TGTGCCAGCAGCCTTGGCCCGGCAGGGGCCACTGAAGCTTTCTTT. The variable domain in full, completed from reference TRBV5-6 and TRBJ1-1, reads DAGVTQSPTHLIKTRGQQVTLRCSPKSGHDTVSWYQQALGQGPQFIFQYYEEEERQRGNFPDRFSGHQFPNYSSELNVNALLLGDSALYLCASSLGPAGATEAFFGQGTRLTVV.